This T cell receptor (beta chain) was recorded in a study of T cells in Graves' hyperthyroidism and ophthalmopathy. The length of the CDR3 is 13 residues. Germline-derived CDR1 and CDR2 are PRHDT and FYEKMQ (reference sequence). Template material for amplifying TCR beta CDR3 regions consisted of RNA transcripts. Primed by the HTBI set, a first-round RT-PCR was run on the TCR CDR3. TCRdb used MiXCR to reprocess the multiplex PCR reads, holding one entry per CDR3 protein. The repertoire includes 540,000 or so distinct CDR3 sequences, just over 45% of them detected once, and under 20% sits in the top ten. In regard to this clonotype: Its specificity is not known. A much larger clone differs from this one at a single base, so this may be a read error.

Study-level points and caveats: In the blood, most expanded thyroid clonotypes above 0.001 appeared as well.

What was sequenced was peripheral blood or thyroid tissue (not recorded which). This sequence joins TRBV13 and TRBJ1-1; D uncertain. This TCR was sampled from an adult woman with Graves' disease, either hyperthyroidism or ophthalmopathy (not recorded which). CDR3 coding DNA: TGTGCCAGCAGTTGGTCAGAGAACACTGGAGCTTTCTTT. Protein: CASSWSENTGAFF.